Below, 10 T cell receptor beta chains from the same sample are listed, as sequenced in a study of blood T cell repertoires in COVID-19. The assay was immunoSEQ multiplex PCR, and TCRdb's table has in-frame clones only and misses some. The sample has fewer than 55,000 clones, about four fifths seen once; the top ten hold roughly 2.5%. The sample consisted of peripheral blood. Source of these receptors: a middle-aged man with acute or convalescent COVID-19.

The chain is built from TRBV25-1 and TRBJ2-5, with D perhaps matching TRBD1 (6 bases). The ends were cut back, 2 bases at V and 1 base at J, with 14 bases in the middle. CDR1 MGHDK and CDR2 SYGVNS come from the germline V gene. The CDR3 consists of 16 residues. In DNA, the CDR3 is TGTGCCAGCAGTGAAGGTAGACAGGCTGGCCAAGAGACCCAGTACTTC. Its translation: CASSEGRQAGQETQYF.

The chain joins TRBV4-1 to TRBJ1-4; D ambiguous. The V gene lost 8 bases and the J gene lost 8 bases, with 18 bases spanning the gap. This CDR3 contains 14 residues. Germline CDR1 and CDR2: MGHRA and YSYEKL. CDR3 residues: CASYGGSTSEKLFF. The CDR3 DNA reads TGCGCCAGCTACGGCGGTTCTACGAGCGAAAAACTGTTTTTT.

The rearrangement links TRBV5-1 to TRBJ1-2; D call uncertain. Germline V CDR1 and CDR2: SGHRS, YFSETQ. This CDR3 is built from 15 residues. V was shortened by 0 bases and J by 8 bases, with 17 bases between the two germline ends. CDR3 loop: CASSLEAGLSEGYTF. The CDR3 DNA sequence: TGCGCCAGCAGCTTGGAGGCGGGTTTGAGTGAAGGCTACACCTTC.

The chain couples TRBV7-3 to TRBJ2-2; TRBD1 aligns across 10 bases. Germline V CDR1 and CDR2: SGHTA, FQGTGA. The CDR3 contains 16 residues. The ends lost 5 bases at V and 6 bases at J; junction bases unmatched: 9. The CDR3 is CASSPSDRGGSGELFF. DNA for the CDR3: TGTGCCAGCAGCCCCTCGGACAGGGGGGGATCCGGGGAGCTGTTTTTT.

The V call is TRBV27, the J call TRBJ2-7; 10 bases are shared with TRBD1. J was trimmed by 5 bases and V by 6 bases; bases with no gene match: 7. The CDR3 has 14 amino acids. Germline V gene data show CDR1 as MNHEY and CDR2 as SMNVEV (reference sequence). CDR3 sequence: CASSLGQGINEQYF. The CDR3 DNA reads as TGTGCCAGCAGCCTGGGACAGGGGATCAACGAGCAGTACTTC.

The chain combines TRBV9 with TRBJ2-1, with D possibly matching TRBD2 (6 bases). Germline CDR1 is SGDLS and CDR2 is YYNGEE. V lost 3 bases and J 7 bases, leaving 11 bases between the germline ends. This CDR3 region has 13 residues. The CDR3 here is CASSATSRNEQFF. CDR3 coding DNA: TGTGCCAGCAGCGCGACTAGTAGGAATGAGCAGTTCTTC.

This clone was detected a few times. The V call is TRBV9, the J call TRBJ1-4; D unresolved. The ends were cut back, 0 bases at V and 8 bases at J, with 14 bases in the middle. CDR1 SGDLS and CDR2 YYNGEE come from the germline V gene. CDR3 length equals 15 residues. CDR3: CASSVGAGIGEKLFF. Written as DNA, the CDR3 is TGTGCCAGCAGCGTAGGGGCCGGGATTGGAGAAAAACTGTTTTTT.

This chain connects TRBV19 to TRBJ1-1, with D possibly matching TRBD1 (6 bases). V shed 6 bases and J shed 5 bases, with 22 bases lying between them. This CDR3 region has 16 residues. Germline V lookup: CDR1 LNHDA, CDR2 SQIVND (reference sequence). The DNA for the CDR3 is TGTGCCAGTAGCCCCTGGACCTTTGGGGGCTTTACTGAAGCTTTCTTT. This sequence encodes CASSPWTFGGFTEAFF.

V and J are TRBV11-2 and TRBJ1-1, with D possibly matching TRBD1 (6 bases). Trimming cost V 3 bases and J 5 bases, with 13 bases left between them. From germline, CDR1 is SGHAT and CDR2 FQNNGV. The CDR3 runs to 14 residues. The chain's CDR3 is CASSFNRADTEAFF. The CDR3, as DNA: TGTGCCAGCAGCTTTAACAGGGCTGATACTGAAGCTTTCTTT.

CDR3 sequence reads: CSVVLASRYGYTF. The CDR3 nucleotides read TGCAGCGTTGTTTTGGCCTCCAGGTATGGCTACACCTTC. The chain has TRBV29-1 and TRBJ1-2, with D unresolved. V was shortened by 4 bases and J by 5 bases, with 14 bases between the two germline ends. The CDR3 extends over 13 amino acids. Germline CDR1 is SQVTM and CDR2 is ANQGSEA.